This paragraph covers one TCR beta chain sequence. These data are taken from a study of blood T cell repertoires in COVID-19. Turning to the study itself: Specimens from acute and convalescent COVID-19 originated in the United States, Italy and Spain.

Original handling: Researchers report that nucleated cell counts were estimated from reference gene primer amplification. Profiling relied on immunoSEQ multiplex PCR, and the TCRdb table lists in-frame clones only, not all of them. V and J calls and clone size are those listed in that table; D and trimming were worked out from the DNA. The sample includes around 26,000 clones, more than 85% of them seen just once. This sequence was found in a human donor in a cohort sampled during active COVID-19. Sequenced sample: peripheral blood.

The CDR3 region has the DNA TGTGCCAGCAGCGTTAGCGGGAGGGCCAACAATGAGCAGTTCTTC. Translated: CASSVSGRANNEQFF. The chain combines TRBV9 with TRBJ2-1, with TRBD2 identical over 11 bases. Germline V gives CDR1 SGDLS, CDR2 YYNGEE. Germline trimming cut 2 bases from V and 5 bases from J; bases unmatched to any gene: 3. The CDR3 has 15 amino acids.